This TCR beta chain was documented in a study of blood T cell repertoires in COVID-19. This CDR3 comprises 14 residues. J lost 10 bases, V lost 3 bases, and 6 bases had no gene match. Per germline, CDR1 LGHNA and CDR2 YSLEER. Sequencing was performed with immunoSEQ multiplex PCR; in TCRdb, only in-frame clones are kept and a portion is missing. The sample has roughly 220,000 clones; around 84% are singletons. Sequenced sample: peripheral blood. The genes are TRBV4-3 and TRBJ1-1; TRBD1 matches at 12 bases. The receptor's source is a man aged 25 to 40 with active or convalescent COVID-19. The CDR3 DNA reads TGCGCCAGCAGCCACGGGACAGGGGGCGCAGTAGCTTTCTTT. This encodes CASSHGTGGAVAFF.